Listed below are T cell receptor beta chains from one sample, sequenced in a study of T cells in Graves' hyperthyroidism and ophthalmopathy. TCRdb ran MiXCR on the multiplex PCR reads and lists one entry per CDR3 protein. The top ten clones hold around 27% of a sample with approximately 380,000 distinct CDR3 sequences, around 15% of them seen once. The sequenced material came from blood. Every receptor here comes from a man over 45 with Graves' ophthalmopathy. CDR3s include the opening cysteine and the closing phenylalanine or tryptophan. Each record gives: D gene, clone size, V gene, J gene, CDR3 DNA, CDR3 protein. A D gene is named only where the DNA matches it firmly. The listing skips clone size in some rows; elsewhere it reads once, few, many or a size class.

>TRBD2|-|TRBV7-9|TRBJ2-3
TGTGCCAGCAGCTTTGGTAGCGGGAGACTCGGCACAGATACGCAGTATTTT
CASSFGSGRLGTDTQYF
>-|few|TRBV10-1|TRBJ1-6
TGCGCCAGCAGTGAGGTCGGGGGCAGGAGCTCCTATAATTCACCCCTCCACTTT
CASSEVGGRSSYNSPLHF
>-|many|TRBV28|TRBJ2-3
TGTGCCAGCAGTTCGCTAGCAAGCACAGATACGCAGTATTTT
CASSSLASTDTQYF
>TRBD1|many|TRBV7-7|TRBJ2-1
TGTGCTAGCAGCTTAGCACAGGGGGCCCACAATGAGCAGTTCTTC
CASSLAQGAHNEQFF
>TRBD2|few|TRBV7-2|TRBJ2-3
TGTGCCAGCAGCTTAGAGGGTAGCGGGAGGCCAGATACGCAGTATTTT
CASSLEGSGRPDTQYF
>-|-|TRBV20-1|TRBJ2-2
TGCAGTGCTAGAGATCTAGTTCGAGTTGGGCCCGGGGAGCTGTTTTTT
CSARDLVRVGPGELFF
>-|-|TRBV28|TRBJ2-2
TGTGCCAGCAGCCGCACAGGCACTTATACCGGGGAGCTGTTTTTT
CASSRTGTYTGELFF
>TRBD2|few|TRBV25-1|TRBJ2-1
TGTGCCAGCGCGGGAGGACCCGCAACCTACAATGAGCAGTTCTTC
CASAGGPATYNEQFF
>TRBD2|-|TRBV14|TRBJ2-7
TGTGCCAGCAGCCAAGAGACTAGCCGTCAAAATGCCTACGAGCAGTACTTC
CASSQETSRQNAYEQYF
>-|many|TRBV11-2|TRBJ2-7
TGTGCCAGCAGCCAGCCCTACGAGCAGTACTTC
CASSQPYEQYF
>-|many|TRBV11-2|TRBJ2-3
TGTGCCAGCAGCTTAAAGGCCCGTGATACGCAGTATTTT
CASSLKARDTQYF
>-|-|TRBV27|TRBJ2-7
TGTGCCAGCCCTAGGACCGGGTACGAGCAGTACTTC
CASPRTGYEQYF
>-|few|TRBV28|TRBJ2-1
TGTGCCAGTGGGGGACCCAACTCCTACAATGAGCAGTTCTTC
CASGGPNSYNEQFF
>-|few|TRBV6-1|TRBJ2-5
TGTGCCAGCACTGATTTAGTGGGTCCGACCCAGTACTTC
CASTDLVGPTQYF
>-|many|TRBV19|TRBJ1-1
TGTGCCAGTAGTATTAGGATGGGCAGACTCAACACTGAAGCTTTCTTT
CASSIRMGRLNTEAFF
>-|many|TRBV3-1|TRBJ2-7
TGTGCCAGCAGCCAGAGTGACGAGCAGTACTTC
CASSQSDEQYF
>-|many|TRBV29-1|TRBJ2-5
TGCAGCGTTGAGGGGGGGGGCGGAGAGACCCAGTACTTC
CSVEGGGGETQYF
>TRBD1|few|TRBV7-2|TRBJ2-3
TGTGCCAGCAGCCCGGACAGGGGGCCAGATACGCAGTATTTT
CASSPDRGPDTQYF
>TRBD2|few|TRBV2|TRBJ2-1
TGTGCCAGCAGTACTAGCGGGCAGTATGCACATGAGCAGTTCTTC
CASSTSGQYAHEQFF
>TRBD1|many|TRBV28|TRBJ1-2
TGTGCCAGCAGCCGGAGGCGGGACAGGGGTAGCTATGGCTACACCTTC
CASSRRRDRGSYGYTF
>-|many|TRBV7-6|TRBJ2-7
TGTGCCAGCAGCTTAGCGTTGGGGTACGAGCAGTACTTC
CASSLALGYEQYF
>-|few|TRBV12-3/TRBV12-4|TRBJ2-1
TGTGCCAGCAGGAAGGGGAGAACCTGGGGTTCCTACAATGAGCAGTTCTTC
CASRKGRTWGSYNEQFF
>-|many|TRBV3-1|TRBJ2-5
TGTGCCAGCAGCCAACACGGGACCGCGGAGACCCAGTACTTC
CASSQHGTAETQYF
>-|many|TRBV24-1|TRBJ1-2
TGTGCCACCAGTGACCAACAGGACAGAAACTATGGCTACACCTTC
CATSDQQDRNYGYTF
>-|-|TRBV3-1|TRBJ2-5
TGTGCCAGCAGCCAAGAGGGCGGCCGCCAGTACTTC
CASSQEGGRQYF
>-|many|TRBV24-1|TRBJ2-1
TGTGCCACCAGTGACTCTCGGACCCTGAGCTCCTACAATGAGCAGTTCTTC
CATSDSRTLSSYNEQFF
>-|few|TRBV7-9|TRBJ2-7
TGTGCCAGCAGCTTCCCCGGGAGCGGGTACGAGCAGTACTTC
CASSFPGSGYEQYF
>-|many|TRBV20-1|TRBJ1-5
TGCAGTGCTAAGGAGGGGGTTAATGGCAATCAGCCCCAGCATTTT
CSAKEGVNGNQPQHF
>-|many|TRBV5-1|TRBJ2-2
TGCGCCAGCAGCTTCGGACAGACCACCGGGGAGCTGTTTTTT
CASSFGQTTGELFF
>-|many|TRBV18|TRBJ2-1
TGTGCCAGCTCACCCCAGGGGTCCTACAATGAGCAGTTCTTC
CASSPQGSYNEQFF
>TRBD1|-|TRBV6-1|TRBJ2-7
TGTGCCAGCAGTCCTGCCGACAGGGTCCACGAGCAGTACTTC
CASSPADRVHEQYF
>TRBD1|few|TRBV29-1|TRBJ2-4
TGCAGCGTTGAAGGAGGGCAGGGGGTGAGAGACATTCAGTACTTC
CSVEGGQGVRDIQYF
>-|few|TRBV6-1|TRBJ2-1
TGTGCCAGCAGTGTGGACCCGGGTCTCAATGAGCAGTTCTTC
CASSVDPGLNEQFF
>TRBD1|-|TRBV4-1|TRBJ2-5
TGCGCCAGCAGCCTTTCACGGACAGGGGGCGCGGAGACCCAGTACTTC
CASSLSRTGGAETQYF
>-|few|TRBV7-2|TRBJ1-2
TGTGCCAGCAGCTTAGTCGTAGAGGGCGATGGCTACACCTTC
CASSLVVEGDGYTF
>-|many|TRBV11-2|TRBJ1-2
TGTGCCAGCAGCCCCGACAGGAGTGGGGGCTACACCTTC
CASSPDRSGGYTF
>TRBD2|few|TRBV12-3/TRBV12-4|TRBJ2-1
TGTGCCAGCAGTTTTGGGACTAGCGGGAGGGCCCGCAATGAGCAGTTCTTC
CASSFGTSGRARNEQFF
>TRBD1|many|TRBV20-1|TRBJ1-5
TGCAGTGCTATTGGGGGACAGACCAATCAGCCCCAGCATTTT
CSAIGGQTNQPQHF
>-|many|TRBV30|TRBJ2-1
TGTGCCTGGACAGGGTCCTACAATGAGCAGTTCTTC
CAWTGSYNEQFF
>TRBD2|many|TRBV20-1|TRBJ2-7
TGCAGTGCTATCGAAGGGCTAGCGGCCTCCTACGAGCAGTACTTC
CSAIEGLAASYEQYF
>-|many|TRBV2|TRBJ2-7
TGTGCCAGCAGAGCCGGGACCGGGGCCTTTTTGGAGCAGTACTTC
CASRAGTGAFLEQYF
>TRBD2|many|TRBV14|TRBJ2-7
TGTGCCAGCAGCCTCGGGACTAGCGGGAGGGCCTACGAGCAGTACTTC
CASSLGTSGRAYEQYF
>-|-|TRBV6-1|TRBJ2-3
TGTGCCAGCAGTGAACTGGGGGATACGCAGTATTTT
CASSELGDTQYF
>TRBD2|many|TRBV3-1|TRBJ2-7
TGTGCCAGCAGCCACAGGGGACTAGCGGGCGAGTACTTC
CASSHRGLAGEYF
>TRBD2|many|TRBV20-1|TRBJ2-1
TGCAGTGCCACTATGACTAGCGGGAGTTCGGGAAACATTGCGCAGTTCTTC
CSATMTSGSSGNIAQFF
>-|few|TRBV20-1|TRBJ2-3
TGCAGTGCTAGCGATGTTGGGAGCCCCCCAGATACGCAGTATTTT
CSASDVGSPPDTQYF
>-|many|TRBV4-1|TRBJ2-5
TGCGCCAGCAGCCGCCGCCAGCAAGGAGAGACCCAGTACTTC
CASSRRQQGETQYF
>TRBD2|many|TRBV12-3/TRBV12-4|TRBJ2-1
TGTGCCAGCAGTCCTCGGGGGGGTGGAGAGTTCTTC
CASSPRGGGEFF